What follows are 8 T cell receptor beta chains derived from one specimen sequenced in a study of T cell responses to AZD1222 COVID-19 vaccine. Sequenced by immunoSEQ multiplex PCR; TCRdb stores in-frame clones only, minus some. The top ten hold 1.1% of the sample, which has 120,000 or so clones, 92% seen once. This material consisted of peripheral blood, taken on day 0 of AZD1222 vaccination. These receptors originate from an adult in good health.

There are a few counts of this clone. The chain carries TRBV30 and TRBJ2-7; 9 nucleotides match TRBD1. The V gene's germline CDR1 is GTSNPN and CDR2 SVGIG (reference sequence). The CDR3 length is 14 residues. The trim removed 2 bases at V and 6 bases at J, leaving 8 bases unmatched. CDR3 loop: CAWSHRDRVGEQYF. DNA for the CDR3: TGTGCCTGGAGTCACCGGGACAGGGTAGGCGAGCAGTACTTC. Full variable domain (outside the CDR3, taken from reference TRBV30 and TRBJ2-7): SQTIHQWPATLVQPVGSPLSLECTVEGTSNPNLYWYRQAAGRGLQLLFYSVGIGQISSEVPQNLSASRPQDRQFILSSKKLLLSDSGFYLCAWSHRDRVGEQYFGPGTRLTVT.

This chain links TRBV4-2 with TRBJ1-2; D is possibly TRBD1 (5 bases). Trimming took off 5 bases at V and 0 bases at J, with 13 bases between the two ends. The CDR3 contains 15 residues. Per germline, CDR1 LGHNA and CDR2 YNFKEQ. The CDR3 nucleotides read TGTGCCAGCAGCACGGGGGGGATTACTAACTATGGCTACACCTTC. Its translation is CASSTGGITNYGYTF.

The chain is built from TRBV27 and TRBJ2-1, with D possibly being TRBD2 (6 bases). The germline V gene encodes CDR1 MNHEY and CDR2 SMNVEV (reference sequence). The CDR3 is made up of 17 amino acids. Trimming cost V 5 bases and J 4 bases, with 21 bases left between them. The CDR3 bases are TGTGCCAGCAGTGTACGGGGGATGGAGGCTCCTTACAATGAGCAGTTCTTC. Protein sequence: CASSVRGMEAPYNEQFF.

The rearrangement uses TRBV29-1 and TRBJ1-1; possible D gene TRBD1, 5 bases. V was pared by 4 bases and J by 1 base, with 10 bases between. The germline gives CDR1 SQVTM, CDR2 ANQGSEA. The CDR3 covers 13 residues. The DNA for the CDR3 is TGCAGCGTTGCCCGGACAACGAACACTGAAGCTTTCTTT. It yields the protein CSVARTTNTEAFF.

The V and J genes are TRBV11-2 and TRBJ1-3; D possibly corresponds to TRBD1 (5 bases). The CDR3 runs to 16 residues. V dropped 5 bases and J dropped 2 bases, with 16 bases sitting between them. CDR1 and CDR2 from the germline V gene are SGHAT and FQNNGV. The CDR3 reads CASSVSRASTGNTIYF. The CDR3 coding sequence is TGTGCCAGCAGCGTAAGCAGGGCTTCAACTGGAAACACCATATATTTT.

The chain joins TRBV3-1 (or the pseudogene TRBV3-2) to TRBJ1-3; D gene uncertain. The germline V gene has CDR1 LGHDT and CDR2 YNNKEL (reference sequence). Trimming removed 4 bases at V and 0 bases at J, with 13 bases between. The CDR3 is made up of 16 amino acids. CDR3: CASSRRGGNSGNTIYF. Written as DNA, the CDR3 is TGTGCCAGCAGCCGGCGTGGAGGGAACTCTGGAAACACCATATATTTT.

The chain carries TRBV29-1 and TRBJ2-3, with 7 nucleotides matching TRBD2. The CDR3 spans 13 residues. The ends lost 7 bases at V and 0 bases at J; junction bases unmatched: 4. Germline CDR1 and CDR2: SQVTM and ANQGSEA. CDR3 sequence: CSGASGSTDTQYF. The DNA of the CDR3 is TGCAGCGGTGCTAGCGGAAGCACAGATACGCAGTATTTT.

The J gene is TRBJ2-3, the V gene TRBV11-2; TRBD2 matches at 7 bases. The J segment lost 3 bases and the V segment lost 2 bases, leaving 5 bases of the junction unmatched. CDR1 and CDR2 (germline): SGHAT, FQNNGV. The CDR3 is 15 amino acids. This CDR3 is CASSLWLAETDTQYF. The CDR3, as DNA: TGTGCCAGCAGCTTATGGCTAGCGGAGACAGATACGCAGTATTTT.